This TCR beta chain was documented in a study of regulatory T cells in long-lasting Graves disease. General study findings and limits: Gene preferences differed: TRBV28, TRBJ1-2, TRBJ2-5 in persistent cases. Examination was confined to peripheral blood, excluding thyroid tissue.

Construction of the TCR beta libraries employed iRepertoire HTBI primers in conjunction with Arm-PCR of CDR3 regions. TCRdb reanalysed the multiplex PCR reads using MiXCR and keeps one entry per CDR3 protein. The repertoire has roughly 400,000 distinct CDR3 sequences, 21% of them found once; the top ten carry roughly an eighth. Time point in this sample: persistent/refractory GD, antithyroid drugs over 5 years with positive TRAb. Generation of the TCR library employed RNA extracted from PBMCs. Points on this clonotype: What it recognizes is unknown.

This CDR3 is built from 14 residues. Germline values: CDR1 MNHNS, CDR2 SASEGT. This rearrangement joins TRBV6-1 to TRBJ2-7; 9 bases are a match to TRBD1. The receptor was derived from a female donor with Graves disease. Source: peripheral blood mononuclear cells (PBMCs), taken when the disease was refractory, from a patient treated with antithyroid drugs. The DNA for the CDR3 is TGTGCGGAGCCCGGGACAGGGATAATATACGAGCAGTACTTC. As protein: CAEPGTGIIYEQYF.